In its sample, the clone carrying this T cell receptor beta chain was seen many times. Its antigen is undetermined. The CDR3 contains 17 residues. The J segment lost 8 bases and the V segment lost 2 bases, leaving 9 bases of the junction unmatched. Germline-derived CDR1 and CDR2 are ENHRY and SYGVKD. This sample was included in a study of human T cells and chemical hapten exposure. Whole-study context: Small differences in pooled library volume mainly drove the variation in TCR yields per sample.

TCRdb processed the RACE reads anew with MiXCR; each CDR3 protein has one entry. The sample includes roughly 38,000 distinct CDR3 sequences, more than 8% of them seen just once. Time point noted: patch test 3, about 24 weeks after DPC sensitization. Indicated treatment: therapeutic diphenylcyclopropenone sensitization with weekly scalp DPC. Sequencing started from total RNA isolated from unfractionated whole blood. Study findings and constraints: No change in TCRs above 1 in 1000 frequency was produced by DPC sensitization. Donor immune responses may differ from healthy people's, since all donors had alopecia.

The chain has TRBV10-3 and TRBJ2-1; 13 bases are shared with TRBD2. Sequences were derived from whole blood, sampled in connection with sensitization to the hapten diphenylcyclopropenone (DPC). The TCR was taken from a man aged 45-65 years with alopecia areata. Some clones in this sample may be carry-over from other donors' samples. CDR3 nucleotides: TGTGCCATCAGTGAGACCCGGACTAGCGGGAGTGGGGATGAGCAGTTCTTC. It encodes CAISETRTSGSGDEQFF.